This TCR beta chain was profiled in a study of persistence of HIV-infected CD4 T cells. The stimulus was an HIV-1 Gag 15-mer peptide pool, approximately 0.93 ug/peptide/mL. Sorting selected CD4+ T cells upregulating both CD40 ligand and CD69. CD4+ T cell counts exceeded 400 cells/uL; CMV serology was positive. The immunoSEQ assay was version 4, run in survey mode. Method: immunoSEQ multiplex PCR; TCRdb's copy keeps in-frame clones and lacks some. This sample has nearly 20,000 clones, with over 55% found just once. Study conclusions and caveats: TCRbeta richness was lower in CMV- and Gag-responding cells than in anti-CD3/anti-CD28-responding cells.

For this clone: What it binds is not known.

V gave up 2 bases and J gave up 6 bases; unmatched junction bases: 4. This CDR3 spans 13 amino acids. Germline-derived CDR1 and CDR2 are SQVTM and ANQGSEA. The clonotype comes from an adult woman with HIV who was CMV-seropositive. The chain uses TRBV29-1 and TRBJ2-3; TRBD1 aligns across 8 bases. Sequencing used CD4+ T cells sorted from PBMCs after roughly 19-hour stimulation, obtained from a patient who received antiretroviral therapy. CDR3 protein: CSVELNRGDTQYF. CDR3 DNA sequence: TGCAGCGTTGAACTTAACAGGGGGGATACGCAGTATTTT.